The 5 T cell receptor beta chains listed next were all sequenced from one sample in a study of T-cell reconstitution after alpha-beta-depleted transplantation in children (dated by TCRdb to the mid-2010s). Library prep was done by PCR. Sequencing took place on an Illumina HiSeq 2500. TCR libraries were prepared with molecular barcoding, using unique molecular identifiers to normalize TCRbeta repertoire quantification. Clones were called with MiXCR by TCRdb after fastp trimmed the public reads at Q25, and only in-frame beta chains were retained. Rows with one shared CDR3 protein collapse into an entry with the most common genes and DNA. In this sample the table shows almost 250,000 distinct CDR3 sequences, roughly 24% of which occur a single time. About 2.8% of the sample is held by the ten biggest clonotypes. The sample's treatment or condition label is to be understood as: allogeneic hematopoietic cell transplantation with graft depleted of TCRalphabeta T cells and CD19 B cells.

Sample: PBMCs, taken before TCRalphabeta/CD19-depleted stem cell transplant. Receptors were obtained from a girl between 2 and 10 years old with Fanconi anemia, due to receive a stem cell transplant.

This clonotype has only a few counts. DNA of the CDR3: TGCAGCGTCCCTAGCCGAGGGCGGGAGACCCAGTACTTC. Its translation is CSVPSRGRETQYF. This rearrangement joins TRBV29-1 to TRBJ2-5; maybe TRBD2 (5 bases). With 6 bases removed from V and 5 bases from J, the gap between germline ends came to 16 bases. There are 13 residues in the CDR3. Germline CDR1 and CDR2: SQVTM and ANQGSEA.

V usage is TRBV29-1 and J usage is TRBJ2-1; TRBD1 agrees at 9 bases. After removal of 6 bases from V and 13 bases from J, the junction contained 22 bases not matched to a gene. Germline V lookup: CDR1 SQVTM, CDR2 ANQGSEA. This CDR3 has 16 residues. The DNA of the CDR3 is TGCAGCGTCTACGTAGTTGGCCTGACAGGGGGGAACCTCCAGTTCTTC. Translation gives CSVYVVGLTGGNLQFF.

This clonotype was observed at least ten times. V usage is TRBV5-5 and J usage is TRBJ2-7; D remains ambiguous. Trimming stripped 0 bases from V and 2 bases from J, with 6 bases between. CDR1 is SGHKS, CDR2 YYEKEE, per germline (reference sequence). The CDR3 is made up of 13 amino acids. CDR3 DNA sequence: TGTGCCAGCAGCTTGGAAGGGACCTACGAGCAGTACTTC. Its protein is CASSLEGTYEQYF.

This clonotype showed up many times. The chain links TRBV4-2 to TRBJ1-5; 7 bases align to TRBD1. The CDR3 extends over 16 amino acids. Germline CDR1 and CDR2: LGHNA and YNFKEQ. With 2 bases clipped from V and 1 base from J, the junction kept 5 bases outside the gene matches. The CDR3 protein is CASSQRQGDSNQPQHF. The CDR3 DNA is TGTGCCAGCAGCCAACGACAGGGCGACAGCAATCAGCCCCAGCATTTT.

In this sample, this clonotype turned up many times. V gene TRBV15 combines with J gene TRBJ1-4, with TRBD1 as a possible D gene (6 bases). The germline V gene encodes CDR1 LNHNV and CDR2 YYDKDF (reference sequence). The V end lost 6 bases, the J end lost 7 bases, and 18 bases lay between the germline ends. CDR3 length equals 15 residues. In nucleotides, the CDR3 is TGTGCCACCAGAGATGGGGGCCTCAGTGGTGAAAAACTGTTTTTT. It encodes CATRDGGLSGEKLFF. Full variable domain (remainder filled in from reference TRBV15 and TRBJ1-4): DAMVIQNPRYQVTQFGKPVTLSCSQTLNHNVMYWYQQKSSQAPKLLFHYYDKDFNNEADTPDNFQSRRPNTSFCFLDIRSPGLGDTAMYLCATRDGGLSGEKLFFGSGTQLSVL.